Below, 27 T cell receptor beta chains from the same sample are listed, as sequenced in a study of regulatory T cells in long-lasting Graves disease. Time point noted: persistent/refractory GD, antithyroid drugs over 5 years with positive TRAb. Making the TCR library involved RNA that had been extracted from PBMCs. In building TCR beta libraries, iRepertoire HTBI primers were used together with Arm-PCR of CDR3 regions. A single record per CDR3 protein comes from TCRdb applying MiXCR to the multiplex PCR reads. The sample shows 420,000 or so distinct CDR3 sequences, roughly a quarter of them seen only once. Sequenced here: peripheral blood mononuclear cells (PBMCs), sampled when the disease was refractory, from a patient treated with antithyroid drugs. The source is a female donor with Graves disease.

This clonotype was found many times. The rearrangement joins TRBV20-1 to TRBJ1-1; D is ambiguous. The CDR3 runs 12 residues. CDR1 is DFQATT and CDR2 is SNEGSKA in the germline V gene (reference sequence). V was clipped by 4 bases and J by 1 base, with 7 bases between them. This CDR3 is CSAKQPNTEAFF. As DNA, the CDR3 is TGCAGTGCTAAACAGCCGAACACTGAAGCTTTCTTT.

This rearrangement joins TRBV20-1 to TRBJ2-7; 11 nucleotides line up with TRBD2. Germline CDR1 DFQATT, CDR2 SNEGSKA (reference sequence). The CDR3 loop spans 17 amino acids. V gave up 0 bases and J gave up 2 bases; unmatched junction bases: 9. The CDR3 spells CSARDRGLAGLTYEQYF. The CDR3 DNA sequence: TGCAGTGCTAGAGACCGAGGACTAGCGGGCTTAACCTACGAGCAGTACTTC.

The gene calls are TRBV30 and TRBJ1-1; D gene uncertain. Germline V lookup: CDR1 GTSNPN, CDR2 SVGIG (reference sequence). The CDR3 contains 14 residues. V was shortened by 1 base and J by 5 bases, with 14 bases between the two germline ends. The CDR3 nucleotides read TGTGCCTGGAGTGCCGGGTCCCTTGGGACTGAAGCTTTCTTT. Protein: CAWSAGSLGTEAFF.

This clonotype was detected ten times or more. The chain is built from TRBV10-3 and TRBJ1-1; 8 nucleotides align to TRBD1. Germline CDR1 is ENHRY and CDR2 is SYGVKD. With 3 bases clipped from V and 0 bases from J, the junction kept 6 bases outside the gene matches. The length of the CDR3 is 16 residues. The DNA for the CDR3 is TGTGCCATCAGTGAAGGGACAGGCCTCATGAACACTGAAGCTTTCTTT. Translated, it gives CAISEGTGLMNTEAFF.

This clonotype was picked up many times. CDR3 sequence: CASSLGLISGGNTGELFF. The CDR3 bases are TGTGCCAGCAGTTTAGGGTTGATTAGCGGGGGAAACACCGGGGAGCTGTTTTTT. This chain uses TRBV28 with TRBJ2-2; 9 bases match TRBD2. This CDR3 is 18 amino acids long. Germline V gene data show CDR1 as MDHEN and CDR2 as SYDVKM. The V and J ends lost 2 bases and 2 bases, in that order; junction bases with no gene match: 9. The full variable domain, in which reference TRBV28 and TRBJ2-2 provide the parts outside the CDR3, is DVKVTQSSRYLVKRTGEKVFLECVQDMDHENMFWYRQDPGLGLRLIYFSYDVKMKEKGDIPEGYSVSREKKERFSLILESASTNQTSMYLCASSLGLISGGNTGELFFGEGSRLTVL.

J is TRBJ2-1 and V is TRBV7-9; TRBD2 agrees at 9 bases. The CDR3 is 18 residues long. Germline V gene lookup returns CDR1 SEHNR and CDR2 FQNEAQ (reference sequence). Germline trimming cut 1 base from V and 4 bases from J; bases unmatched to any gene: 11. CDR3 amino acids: CASSLGRLAGLGYNEQFF. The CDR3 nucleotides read TGTGCCAGCAGCTTAGGTCGGCTAGCGGGATTAGGGTACAATGAGCAGTTCTTC. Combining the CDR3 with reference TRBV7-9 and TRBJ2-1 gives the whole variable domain DTGVSQNPRHKITKRGQNVTFRCDPISEHNRLYWYRQTLGQGPEFLTYFQNEAQLEKSRLLSDRFSAERPKGSFSTLEIQRTEQGDSAMYLCASSLGRLAGLGYNEQFFGPGTRLTVL.

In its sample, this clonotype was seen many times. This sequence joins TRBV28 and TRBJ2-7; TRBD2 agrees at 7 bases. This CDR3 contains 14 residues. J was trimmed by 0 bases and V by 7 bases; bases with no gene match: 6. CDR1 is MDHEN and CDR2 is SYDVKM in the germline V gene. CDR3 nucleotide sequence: TGTGCCAGCACCCTCCCGGGGGGCTCCTACGAGCAGTACTTC. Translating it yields CASTLPGGSYEQYF. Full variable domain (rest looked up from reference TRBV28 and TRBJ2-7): DVKVTQSSRYLVKRTGEKVFLECVQDMDHENMFWYRQDPGLGLRLIYFSYDVKMKEKGDIPEGYSVSREKKERFSLILESASTNQTSMYLCASTLPGGSYEQYFGPGTRLTVT.

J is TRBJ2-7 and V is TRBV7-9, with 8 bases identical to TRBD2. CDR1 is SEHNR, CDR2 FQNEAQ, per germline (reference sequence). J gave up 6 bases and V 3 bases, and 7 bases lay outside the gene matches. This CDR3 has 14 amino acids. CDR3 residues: CASSFSGVQLEQYF. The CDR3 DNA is TGTGCCAGCAGCTTTAGCGGGGTACAGCTCGAGCAGTACTTC.

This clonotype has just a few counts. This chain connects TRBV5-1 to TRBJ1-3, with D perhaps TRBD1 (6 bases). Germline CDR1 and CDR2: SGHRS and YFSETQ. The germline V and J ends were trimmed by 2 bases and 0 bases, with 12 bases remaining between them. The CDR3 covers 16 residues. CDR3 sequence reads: CASSLAGVRSGNTIYF. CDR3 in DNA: TGCGCCAGCAGCTTAGCAGGGGTTCGCTCTGGAAACACCATATATTTT.

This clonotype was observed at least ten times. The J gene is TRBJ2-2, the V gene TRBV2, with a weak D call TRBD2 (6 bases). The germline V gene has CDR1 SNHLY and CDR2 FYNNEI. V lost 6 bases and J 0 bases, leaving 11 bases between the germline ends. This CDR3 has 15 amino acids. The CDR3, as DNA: TGTGCCAGCAGGGAGGGAGCGTCGAACACCGGGGAGCTGTTTTTT. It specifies CASREGASNTGELFF.

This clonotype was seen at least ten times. Here the CDR3 DNA reads TGTGCCAGCAGTCACAGACAGGGCGAGCAGTACTTC. Translation: CASSHRQGEQYF. The J gene is TRBJ2-7, the V gene TRBV27, with 7 bases matching TRBD1. The CDR3 has 12 residues. V lost 5 bases, J lost 6 bases, and 4 bases stayed unmatched. Germline CDR1 and CDR2: MNHEY and SMNVEV (reference sequence).

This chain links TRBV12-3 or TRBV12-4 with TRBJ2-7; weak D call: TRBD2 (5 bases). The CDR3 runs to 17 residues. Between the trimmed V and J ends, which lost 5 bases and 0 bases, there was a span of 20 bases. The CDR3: CASSPWERDPDSYEQYF. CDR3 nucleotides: TGTGCCAGCAGTCCCTGGGAGAGAGACCCCGACTCCTACGAGCAGTACTTC.

CDR3 bases: TGCAGTGCTAACGAAGCGGGGGTCCCCTACGAGCAGTACTTC. Its translation: CSANEAGVPYEQYF. The V call is TRBV20-1, the J call TRBJ2-7, with 8 bases matching TRBD2. Germline V lookup: CDR1 DFQATT, CDR2 SNEGSKA (reference sequence). With V trimmed by 4 bases and J by 2 bases, 7 bases remained unmatched. The CDR3 spans 14 residues.

The CDR3 nucleotides are TGTGCCAGCAGCTCCTCAGGACAGCACCGGGACGAGCAGTACTTC. Translating gives CASSSSGQHRDEQYF. The rearrangement uses TRBV7-2 and TRBJ2-7, with D maybe TRBD1 (6 bases). CDR1 and CDR2 (germline): SGHTA, FQGNSA. V lost 4 bases and J lost 5, with 18 bases in between. This CDR3 region has 15 residues.

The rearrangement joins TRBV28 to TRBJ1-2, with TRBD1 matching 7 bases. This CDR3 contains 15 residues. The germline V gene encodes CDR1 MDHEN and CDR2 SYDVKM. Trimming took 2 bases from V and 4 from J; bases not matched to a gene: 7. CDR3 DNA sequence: TGTGCCAGCAGTTTAAGGGGAGGGGGCGGCTATGGCTACACCTTC. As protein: CASSLRGGGGYGYTF.

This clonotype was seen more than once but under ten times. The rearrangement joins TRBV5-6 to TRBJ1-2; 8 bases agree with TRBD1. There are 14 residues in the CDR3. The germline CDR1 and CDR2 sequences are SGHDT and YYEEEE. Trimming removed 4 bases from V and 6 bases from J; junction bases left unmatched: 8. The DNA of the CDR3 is TGTGCCAGCAGCCCCGGACTGACAGGGGATGGCTACACCTTC. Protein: CASSPGLTGDGYTF.

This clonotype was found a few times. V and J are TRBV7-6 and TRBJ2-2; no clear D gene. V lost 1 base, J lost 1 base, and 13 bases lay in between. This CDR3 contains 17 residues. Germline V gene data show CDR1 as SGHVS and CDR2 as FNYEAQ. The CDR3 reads CASSLGPVAGNTGELFF. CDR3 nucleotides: TGTGCCAGCAGCTTAGGCCCGGTAGCTGGGAACACCGGGGAGCTGTTTTTT.

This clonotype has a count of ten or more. CDR3 nucleotides: TGTGCCAGCAGCTTAAATCGGGGGATCTCCTACGAGCAGTACTTC. Encoded protein: CASSLNRGISYEQYF. J is TRBJ2-7 and V is TRBV11-2; possibly TRBD2 for D (6 bases). Trimming removed 2 bases from V and 0 bases from J, with 11 bases in between. The germline V gene encodes CDR1 SGHAT and CDR2 FQNNGV. CDR3 length equals 15 residues.

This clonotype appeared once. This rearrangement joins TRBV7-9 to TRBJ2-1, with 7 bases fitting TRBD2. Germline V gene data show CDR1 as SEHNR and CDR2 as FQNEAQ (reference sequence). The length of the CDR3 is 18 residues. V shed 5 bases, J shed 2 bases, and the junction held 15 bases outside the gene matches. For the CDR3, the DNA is TGTGCCAGCAGCCGGCCGGAGGGTGTGGCGGGGGCCTACAATGAGCAGTTCTTC. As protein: CASSRPEGVAGAYNEQFF.

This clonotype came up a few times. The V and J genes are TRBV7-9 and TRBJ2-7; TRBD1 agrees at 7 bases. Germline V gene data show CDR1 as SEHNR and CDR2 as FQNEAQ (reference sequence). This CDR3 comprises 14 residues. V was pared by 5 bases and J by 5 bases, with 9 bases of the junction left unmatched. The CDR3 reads CASSPRQGSHEQYF. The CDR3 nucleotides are TGTGCCAGCAGCCCTAGACAGGGCTCTCACGAGCAGTACTTC.

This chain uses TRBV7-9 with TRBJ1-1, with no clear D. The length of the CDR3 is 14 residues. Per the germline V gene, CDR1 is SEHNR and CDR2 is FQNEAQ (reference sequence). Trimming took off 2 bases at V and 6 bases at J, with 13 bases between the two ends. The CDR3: CASSLNSGEAEAFF. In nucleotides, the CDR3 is TGTGCCAGCAGCTTAAATTCTGGGGAGGCTGAAGCTTTCTTT.

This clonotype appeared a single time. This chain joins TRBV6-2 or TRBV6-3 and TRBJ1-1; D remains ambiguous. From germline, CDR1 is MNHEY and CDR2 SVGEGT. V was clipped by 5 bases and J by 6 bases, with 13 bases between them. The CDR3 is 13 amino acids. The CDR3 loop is CASSASGQPEAFF. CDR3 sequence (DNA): TGTGCCAGCAGTGCCTCAGGTCAACCTGAAGCTTTCTTT.

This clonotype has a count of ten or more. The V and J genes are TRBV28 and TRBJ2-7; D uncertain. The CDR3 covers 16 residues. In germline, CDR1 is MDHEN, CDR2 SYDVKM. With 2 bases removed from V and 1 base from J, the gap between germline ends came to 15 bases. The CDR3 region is CASSLIGTVISYEQYF. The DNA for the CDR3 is TGTGCCAGCAGTTTAATAGGAACAGTTATATCCTACGAGCAGTACTTC.

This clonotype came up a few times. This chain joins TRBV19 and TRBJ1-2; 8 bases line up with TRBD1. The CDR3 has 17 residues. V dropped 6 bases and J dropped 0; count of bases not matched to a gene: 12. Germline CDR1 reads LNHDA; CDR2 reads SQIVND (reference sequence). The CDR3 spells CASSTRRDRQANYGYTF. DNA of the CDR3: TGTGCCAGTAGCACCCGCCGGGACAGGCAAGCTAACTATGGCTACACCTTC.

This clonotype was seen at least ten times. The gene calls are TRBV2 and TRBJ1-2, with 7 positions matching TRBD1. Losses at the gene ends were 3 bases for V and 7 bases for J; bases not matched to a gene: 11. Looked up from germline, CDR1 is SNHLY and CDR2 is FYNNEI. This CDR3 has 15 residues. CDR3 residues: CASSDTTGIAGGYTF. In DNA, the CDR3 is TGTGCCAGCAGTGACACGACAGGGATTGCTGGTGGCTACACCTTC.

As DNA, the CDR3 is TGTGCCAGCATAATGGCGGGAGGGCGGGAAGAGACCCAGTACTTC. The encoded protein is CASIMAGGREETQYF. The chain uses TRBV7-9 and TRBJ2-5; 9 bases are shared with TRBD2. J gave up 3 bases and V 7 bases, and 9 bases lay outside the gene matches. The CDR3 has 15 amino acids. Per germline, CDR1 SEHNR and CDR2 FQNEAQ (reference sequence).

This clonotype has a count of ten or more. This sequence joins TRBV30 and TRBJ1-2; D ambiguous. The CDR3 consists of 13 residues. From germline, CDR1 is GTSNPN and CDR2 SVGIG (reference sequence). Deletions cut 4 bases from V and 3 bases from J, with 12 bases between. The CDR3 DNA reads TGTGCCTGGATGGTTGGCAGGTACTATGGCTACACCTTC. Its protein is CAWMVGRYYGYTF.